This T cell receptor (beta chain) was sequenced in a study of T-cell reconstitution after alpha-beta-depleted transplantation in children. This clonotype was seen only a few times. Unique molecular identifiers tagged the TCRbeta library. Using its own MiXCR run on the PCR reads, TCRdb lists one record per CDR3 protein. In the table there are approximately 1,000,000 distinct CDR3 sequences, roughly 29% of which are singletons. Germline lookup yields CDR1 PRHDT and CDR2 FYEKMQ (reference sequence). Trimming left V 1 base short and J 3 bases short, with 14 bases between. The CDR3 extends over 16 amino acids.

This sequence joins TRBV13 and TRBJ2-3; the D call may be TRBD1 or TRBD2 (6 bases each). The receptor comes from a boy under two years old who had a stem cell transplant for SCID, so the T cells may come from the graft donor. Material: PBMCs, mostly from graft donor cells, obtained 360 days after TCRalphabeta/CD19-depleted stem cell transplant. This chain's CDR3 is CASSLELGGLTDTQYF. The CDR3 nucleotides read TGTGCCAGCAGCTTAGAGTTAGGGGGGCTAACAGATACGCAGTATTTT.